The 15 T cell receptor beta chains listed next were all sequenced from one sample in a study of low-dose radiotherapy and immunotherapy resistance in tumors. Gene-specific TRAV and TRBV primers were used for first-strand cDNA, covering alpha and beta chains. A constant-region primer paired with the V-primer adapter amplified TCRs over about 20 PCR cycles. TCRdb processed the reads anew with MiXCR; each CDR3 protein has one entry. Of 95,000 to 100,000 distinct CDR3 sequences detected, 20% appear once; the ten largest clones hold over 4%. The time point here: after trial treatment. Treatment denoted: LDRT plus nivolumab, ipilimumab, low-dose cyclophosphamide and aspirin (RACIN trial). This sample comprised PBMCs, obtained after low-dose radiotherapy plus immunotherapy. These receptors were taken from a male donor with prostate cancer.

This clonotype was recorded at least ten times. The chain employs TRBV10-3 and TRBJ2-3, with 11 bases lining up with TRBD2. The CDR3 totals 16 residues. Germline CDR1 is ENHRY and CDR2 is SYGVKD. V shed 4 bases, J shed 0 bases, and the junction held 3 bases outside the gene matches. The CDR3, as DNA: TGTGCCATCAGTGCACGGACTAGCGGGAGCACAGATACGCAGTATTTT. This sequence encodes CAISARTSGSTDTQYF.

At least ten counts were recorded for this clonotype. This chain's CDR3 is CASSPPGSYNEQFF. Written as DNA, the CDR3 is TGTGCCAGCTCACCACCCGGGTCCTACAATGAGCAGTTCTTC. The chain joins TRBV18 to TRBJ2-1; D is undetermined. V lost 0 bases, J lost 1 base, and 4 bases lay in between. The V gene's germline CDR1 is KGHSH and CDR2 LQKENI. There are 14 residues in the CDR3.

This clonotype was seen repeatedly, ten times or more. The rearrangement links TRBV3-1 to TRBJ2-3; D unclear. The ends were cut back, 2 bases at V and 3 bases at J, with 3 bases in the middle. The CDR3 totals 12 residues. In germline, CDR1 is LGHDT, CDR2 YNNKEL (reference sequence). The CDR3 reads CASSQMTDTQYF. CDR3 DNA: TGTGCCAGCAGCCAAATGACAGATACGCAGTATTTT.

This clonotype was seen ten or more times. The chain employs TRBV10-3 and TRBJ2-6; D is possibly TRBD1 (6 bases). CDR1 is ENHRY, CDR2 SYGVKD, per germline. The germline V and J ends were trimmed by 2 bases and 4 bases, with 6 bases remaining between them. The CDR3 totals 14 residues. CDR3 sequence reads: CAISEGQGANVLTF. Written as DNA, the CDR3 is TGTGCCATCAGTGAGGGACAGGGGGCCAACGTCCTGACTTTC.

The chain links TRBV7-2 to TRBJ2-1; tentatively, D is TRBD2 (5 bases). Germline CDR1 SGHTA, CDR2 FQGNSA. The V end was cut by 5 bases, the J end by 6 bases, with 17 bases between. This CDR3 comprises 15 residues. The CDR3 protein is CASSRRMGRINEQFF. CDR3 DNA sequence: TGTGCCAGCAGCCGCAGAATGGGGAGAATCAATGAGCAGTTCTTC.

This clonotype was counted at least ten times. This chain links TRBV4-1 with TRBJ1-5; no clear D gene. Germline V gene lookup returns CDR1 MGHRA and CDR2 YSYEKL. Trimming took off 2 bases at V and 4 bases at J, with 12 bases between the two ends. The CDR3 has 15 residues. CDR3 region: CASSQSDGENQPQHF. The CDR3 coding sequence is TGCGCCAGCAGCCAATCGGACGGGGAGAATCAGCCCCAGCATTTT.

This clonotype was seen repeatedly, ten times or more. V is TRBV5-6 and J is TRBJ2-5, with 9 bases aligning to TRBD2. CDR1 is SGHDT and CDR2 is YYEEEE in the germline V gene. Trimming cost V 4 bases and J 4 bases; bases outside gene matches: 5. CDR3 length equals 14 residues. CDR3 in amino acids: CASSRPTSGETQYF. The CDR3 DNA reads TGTGCCAGCAGCAGACCGACTAGCGGAGAGACCCAGTACTTC. Full variable domain (outside the CDR3, taken from reference TRBV5-6 and TRBJ2-5): DAGVTQSPTHLIKTRGQQVTLRCSPKSGHDTVSWYQQALGQGPQFIFQYYEEEERQRGNFPDRFSGHQFPNYSSELNVNALLLGDSALYLCASSRPTSGETQYFGPGTRLLVL.

The rearrangement joins TRBV11-2 to TRBJ1-6; a weak D match, TRBD1 (6 bases). The CDR3 extends over 14 amino acids. Trimming shortened V by 8 bases and J by 7 bases, and 15 bases separated the two germline ends. The germline gives CDR1 SGHAT, CDR2 FQNNGV. As DNA, the CDR3 is TGTGCCAGCGGGACGGACAGAAGGAATTCACCCCTCCACTTT. Protein sequence: CASGTDRRNSPLHF.

As to this clonotype: Given a far larger clone just one base away, this is likely a sequencing read error. The rearrangement uses TRBV2 and TRBJ2-3; 8 bases line up with TRBD1. Germline lookup yields CDR1 SNHLY and CDR2 FYNNEI. The CDR3 is 17 amino acids. V trimming: 5 bases; J trimming: 3 bases; junction bases outside the gene matches: 13. CDR3 protein: CASSPGARTGLTDTQYF. The CDR3 DNA reads as TGTGCCAGCAGTCCGGGCGCGAGGACAGGGCTGACAGATACGCAGTATTTT. Full variable domain (rest looked up from reference TRBV2 and TRBJ2-3): EPEVTQTPSHQVTQMGQEVILRCVPISNHLYFYWYRQILGQKVEFLVSFYNNEISEKSEIFDDQFSVERPDGSNFTLKIRSTKLEDSAMYFCASSPGARTGLTDTQYFGPGTRLTVL.

Ten or more counts support this clonotype. The genes are TRBV6-2 or TRBV6-3 and TRBJ1-5; D uncertain. This CDR3 contains 10 residues. Germline V gene sequence: CDR1 MNHEY, CDR2 SVGEGT. V was cut by 8 bases and J by 8 bases, with 7 bases left in between. The CDR3 sequence: CASCTEPQHF. The CDR3 DNA reads TGTGCCAGCTGTACGGAGCCCCAGCATTTT.

V is TRBV18 and J is TRBJ2-7; 10 bases are shared with TRBD2. The V and J ends lost 6 bases and 4 bases, in that order; junction bases with no gene match: 9. This CDR3 has 15 amino acids. Germline CDR1 is KGHSH and CDR2 is LQKENI. CDR3 bases: TGTGCCAGCTCGCCGGCTTCTAGCGGGAGTTACGAGCAGTACTTC. Amino acids: CASSPASSGSYEQYF.

This clonotype was seen repeatedly, ten times or more. The gene calls are TRBV6-5 and TRBJ2-7; D gene ambiguous. The germline gives CDR1 MNHEY, CDR2 SVGAGI. The V and J ends lost 4 bases and 0 bases respectively, with 7 bases between them. The CDR3 length is 13 residues. The CDR3 protein is CASSSSVSYEQYF. The CDR3 region has the DNA TGTGCCAGCAGTTCGTCGGTCTCCTACGAGCAGTACTTC.

Of note for this clonotype: Only one base separates this from a far larger clonotype, so it likely reflects a read error. The chain joins TRBV2 to TRBJ2-5; TRBD2 matches at 8 bases. V dropped 5 bases and J dropped 11; count of bases not matched to a gene: 22. This CDR3 has 17 amino acids. Germline CDR1 and CDR2: SNHLY and FYNNEI. For the CDR3, the DNA is TGTGCCAGCAGTCCCTCGGAGCGGGGGCCCACCTACAATGAGCAGTACTTC. Translated, it gives CASSPSERGPTYNEQYF.

This clonotype has at least ten counts. The CDR3 region has the DNA TGTGCCAGCAGCTTAGGGGGTGATCTAACCTACGAGCAGTACTTC. It specifies CASSLGGDLTYEQYF. The chain employs TRBV11-2 and TRBJ2-7; D not resolved. CDR1 is SGHAT and CDR2 is FQNNGV in the germline V gene. The V gene lost 1 base and the J gene lost 2 bases, with 12 bases spanning the gap. CDR3 length: 15 amino acids.

This rearrangement joins TRBV3-1 to TRBJ2-4; the D is unclear. CDR1 LGHDT and CDR2 YNNKEL come from the germline V gene (reference sequence). The CDR3 loop spans 15 amino acids. V was pared by 3 bases and J by 3 bases, with 12 bases between. CDR3 DNA: TGTGCCAGCAGCCAGGACCAGGTTGACAAAAACATTCAGTACTTC. Translation gives CASSQDQVDKNIQYF.